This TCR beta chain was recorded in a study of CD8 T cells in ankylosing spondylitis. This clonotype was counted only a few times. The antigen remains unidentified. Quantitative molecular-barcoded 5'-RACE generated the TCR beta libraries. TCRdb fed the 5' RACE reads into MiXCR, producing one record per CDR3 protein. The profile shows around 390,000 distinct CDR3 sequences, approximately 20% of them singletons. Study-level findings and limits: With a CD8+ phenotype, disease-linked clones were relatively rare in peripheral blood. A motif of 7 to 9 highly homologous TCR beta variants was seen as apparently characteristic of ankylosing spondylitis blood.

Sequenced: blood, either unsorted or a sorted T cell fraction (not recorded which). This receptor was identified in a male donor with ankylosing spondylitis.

The CDR3: CASSLEVGFVNTEAFF. For the CDR3, the DNA is TGTGCCAGCAGTCTCGAAGTAGGGTTCGTGAACACTGAAGCTTTCTTT. The V gene is TRBV14, the J gene TRBJ1-1; D is unresolved. Trimming removed 6 bases at V and 0 bases at J, with 17 bases between. CDR1 is SGHDN and CDR2 is FVKESK in the germline V gene. The CDR3 contains 16 residues.